This TCR beta chain was retrieved from a study of T cells in Graves' hyperthyroidism and ophthalmopathy. This clonotype was seen many times. The antigen remains undetermined. Fresh peripheral blood, about 9.6 ml, yielded the PBMCs. The V gene's germline CDR1 is MNHNS and CDR2 SASEGT. V dropped 5 bases and J dropped 6; count of bases not matched to a gene: 9. The CDR3 is 15 amino acids. Amplification yielded TCR beta CDR3 regions, with RNA transcripts as the source. Using the HTBI primer set, a first-round RT-PCR was run on the TCR CDR3. One entry per CDR3 protein results from TCRdb running MiXCR on the multiplex PCR reads. Of fewer than 600,000 distinct CDR3 sequences in the sample, approximately 15% were seen once. Overall study results and limits: A model using 13 V-J features told ophthalmopathy apart from stable hyperthyroidism. Median prediction lead before ophthalmopathy onset was six to eight months with the model. Peripheral blood also featured most of the thyroid clonotypes expanded above 0.001.

The source is a woman between 18 and 30 years old with Graves' hyperthyroidism. The sample comprised blood. The chain links TRBV6-1 to TRBJ2-1, with 8 bases identical to TRBD1. The CDR3: CASSSQGARGNEQFF. CDR3 DNA: TGTGCCAGCAGTTCCCAGGGGGCGAGGGGCAATGAGCAGTTCTTC.